This T cell receptor beta chain emerged from a study of response to subunit inactivated influenza vaccine. On this clonotype itself: Its antigen is not known.

TCRdb processed the RT-PCR reads anew with MiXCR; each CDR3 protein has one entry. The data show roughly 700,000 distinct CDR3 sequences, over 11% seen once. Study-level results: The authors suggested that few new T cells are recruited per seasonal influenza vaccination.

This specimen was PBMCs from blood, taken 14 to 15 days before vaccination. This clonotype was obtained from a man in his forties or fifties who received an inactivated influenza vaccine.

The CDR3 DNA reads as TGTGCCAGCAGTCGGAGCGGGGGGCCTCGTGAGCAGTTCTTC. Its protein product is CASSRSGGPREQFF. The chain is built from TRBV12-3 or TRBV12-4 and TRBJ2-1; 9 bases line up with TRBD2. J was trimmed by 9 bases and V by 5 bases; bases with no gene match: 8. The CDR3 length is 14 residues.